This is a list of T cell receptor beta chains from one sample in a study of shared clonotypes between healthy human individuals. Repertoires were generated with immunoSEQ multiplex PCR, while TCRdb's copy carries only in-frame clones and drops some. The sample includes more than 850,000 clones, 75% to 85% seen only once; the top ten take approximately 0.56%. Material for sequencing was memory CD4+ T cells from PBMCs. These receptors were taken from a man younger than 30 in good health. Some clones in this sample may be carry-over from other donors' samples. Each CDR3 is given with its conserved first and last residue. The order of the fields is clone size, D gene, V gene, J gene, CDR3 protein, CDR3 DNA. The D gene is left open where the match is weak. Size is omitted from some rows. Given values are once, few, many or a class for expanded clones.

abundance: NA; d_gene: NA; v_gene: TRBV4-1; j_gene: TRBJ2-3; CDR3aa: CASSPGPLTRTDTQYF; CDR3nt: TGCGCCAGCAGCCCCGGTCCACTAACGCGGACAGATACGCAGTATTTT
abundance: NA; d_gene: NA; v_gene: TRBV13; j_gene: TRBJ1-1; CDR3aa: CASSLGREGLPSGTEAFF; CDR3nt: TGTGCCAGCAGCTTAGGCAGGGAAGGGTTACCTTCAGGCACTGAAGCTTTCTTT
abundance: once; d_gene: TRBD1; v_gene: TRBV6-5; j_gene: TRBJ2-7; CDR3aa: CASRTLDRGSGEQYF; CDR3nt: TGTGCCAGCAGAACCCTTGACAGGGGTTCTGGTGAGCAGTACTTC
abundance: few; d_gene: NA; v_gene: TRBV28; j_gene: TRBJ1-5; CDR3aa: CASSPGRGNQPQHF; CDR3nt: TGTGCCAGCAGTCCAGGACGCGGCAATCAGCCCCAGCATTTT
abundance: NA; d_gene: NA; v_gene: TRBV29-1; j_gene: TRBJ2-5; CDR3aa: CSVALGTRWETQYF; CDR3nt: TGCAGCGTCGCACTCGGGACTCGGTGGGAGACCCAGTACTTC
abundance: NA; d_gene: NA; v_gene: TRBV15; j_gene: TRBJ1-2; CDR3aa: CATSRTGTFAYGYTF; CDR3nt: TGTGCCACCAGCAGGACCGGGACCTTCGCTTATGGCTACACCTTC
abundance: NA; d_gene: NA; v_gene: TRBV15; j_gene: TRBJ2-1; CDR3aa: CATSRDKGEQFF; CDR3nt: TGTGCCACCAGCAGAGATAAAGGGGAGCAGTTCTTC
abundance: NA; d_gene: TRBD2; v_gene: TRBV6-6; j_gene: TRBJ2-1; CDR3aa: CASRGGYYNEQFF; CDR3nt: TGTGCCAGCCGGGGGGGGTATTACAATGAGCAGTTCTTC
abundance: NA; d_gene: NA; v_gene: TRBV5-1; j_gene: TRBJ2-5; CDR3aa: CASSSGRPRGDTQYF; CDR3nt: TGCGCCAGCAGCAGTGGACGGCCCCGAGGGGATACCCAGTACTTC
abundance: once; d_gene: NA; v_gene: TRBV28; j_gene: TRBJ1-1; CDR3aa: CASRSTRNTEAFF; CDR3nt: TGTGCCAGCAGATCTACACGAAACACTGAAGCTTTCTTT
abundance: once; d_gene: NA; v_gene: TRBV5-1; j_gene: TRBJ2-1; CDR3aa: CASSLGGIDRNEQFF; CDR3nt: TGCGCCAGCAGCTTGGGAGGGATTGATAGAAATGAGCAGTTCTTC
abundance: NA; d_gene: TRBD2; v_gene: TRBV5-1; j_gene: TRBJ2-1; CDR3aa: CASRLAGANNEQFF; CDR3nt: TGCGCCAGCAGGCTAGCGGGAGCGAACAATGAGCAGTTCTTC
abundance: NA; d_gene: NA; v_gene: TRBV30; j_gene: TRBJ2-2; CDR3aa: CAWTVARGGELFF; CDR3nt: TGTGCCTGGACAGTGGCTCGGGGCGGGGAGCTGTTTTTT
abundance: few; d_gene: TRBD2; v_gene: TRBV7-2; j_gene: TRBJ2-3; CDR3aa: CASSRAGVRTDTQYF; CDR3nt: TGTGCCAGCAGCCGAGCGGGAGTAAGGACAGATACGCAGTATTTT
abundance: NA; d_gene: NA; v_gene: TRBV19; j_gene: TRBJ1-1; CDR3aa: CASRIKDTVNTEAFF; CDR3nt: TGTGCCAGCCGGATAAAGGACACCGTGAACACTGAAGCTTTCTTT
abundance: NA; d_gene: NA; v_gene: TRBV5-4; j_gene: TRBJ2-1; CDR3aa: CASRGTVTYNEQFF; CDR3nt: TGTGCCAGCAGGGGGACTGTTACCTACAATGAGCAGTTCTTC
abundance: NA; d_gene: NA; v_gene: TRBV11-2; j_gene: TRBJ2-1; CDR3aa: CASSLLRPNEQFF; CDR3nt: TGTGCCAGCAGCTTATTACGCCCCAATGAGCAGTTCTTC
abundance: NA; d_gene: NA; v_gene: TRBV6-5; j_gene: TRBJ2-7; CDR3aa: CASSERTGQYF; CDR3nt: TGTGCCAGCAGTGAACGGACGGGGCAGTACTTC
abundance: NA; d_gene: NA; v_gene: TRBV27; j_gene: TRBJ2-5; CDR3aa: CAGIRRSGQETQYF; CDR3nt: TGTGCCGGGATCCGGCGCAGCGGACAAGAGACCCAGTACTTC
abundance: NA; d_gene: TRBD1; v_gene: TRBV27; j_gene: TRBJ1-1; CDR3aa: CASSSPRDSRAFF; CDR3nt: TGTGCCAGCAGTTCCCCCCGGGACAGCAGAGCTTTCTTT
abundance: NA; d_gene: NA; v_gene: TRBV29-1; j_gene: TRBJ2-5; CDR3aa: CSVEKAGGEETQYF; CDR3nt: TGCAGCGTTGAAAAGGCGGGTGGCGAAGAGACCCAGTACTTC
abundance: NA; d_gene: NA; v_gene: TRBV4-3; j_gene: TRBJ2-3; CDR3aa: CASSQEQASTDTQYF; CDR3nt: TGCGCCAGCAGCCAAGAACAGGCTAGCACAGATACGCAGTATTTT
abundance: NA; d_gene: TRBD2; v_gene: TRBV27; j_gene: TRBJ2-1; CDR3aa: CASSFLSGRAVGEQFF; CDR3nt: TGTGCCAGCAGTTTCCTCAGCGGGAGGGCCGTGGGCGAGCAGTTCTTC
abundance: NA; d_gene: TRBD1; v_gene: TRBV20-1; j_gene: TRBJ2-7; CDR3aa: CSGTGGREQYF; CDR3nt: TGCAGTGGCACAGGGGGTCGGGAGCAGTACTTC
abundance: NA; d_gene: NA; v_gene: TRBV30; j_gene: TRBJ1-1; CDR3aa: CAWSVWAGPEAFF; CDR3nt: TGTGCCTGGAGTGTATGGGCAGGGCCTGAAGCTTTCTTT
abundance: NA; d_gene: NA; v_gene: TRBV5-4; j_gene: TRBJ2-2; CDR3aa: CASSLKGEKTGELFF; CDR3nt: TGTGCCAGCAGCCTTAAAGGGGAGAAAACCGGGGAGCTGTTTTTT
abundance: NA; d_gene: NA; v_gene: TRBV4-1; j_gene: TRBJ2-7; CDR3aa: CASSQGVQGYYEQYF; CDR3nt: TGCGCCAGCAGCCAAGGAGTTCAGGGGTACTACGAGCAGTACTTC
abundance: NA; d_gene: NA; v_gene: TRBV4-3; j_gene: TRBJ2-2; CDR3aa: CASSRKTGIANTGELFF; CDR3nt: TGCGCCAGCAGCCGCAAGACCGGGATCGCGAACACCGGGGAGCTGTTTTTT
abundance: NA; d_gene: TRBD1; v_gene: TRBV30; j_gene: TRBJ1-1; CDR3aa: CAWGQGLRTEAFF; CDR3nt: TGTGCCTGGGGACAGGGGTTGCGCACTGAAGCTTTCTTT
abundance: few; d_gene: NA; v_gene: TRBV27; j_gene: TRBJ1-1; CDR3aa: CASSLMINTEAFF; CDR3nt: TGTGCCAGCAGTTTAATGATCAACACTGAAGCTTTCTTT